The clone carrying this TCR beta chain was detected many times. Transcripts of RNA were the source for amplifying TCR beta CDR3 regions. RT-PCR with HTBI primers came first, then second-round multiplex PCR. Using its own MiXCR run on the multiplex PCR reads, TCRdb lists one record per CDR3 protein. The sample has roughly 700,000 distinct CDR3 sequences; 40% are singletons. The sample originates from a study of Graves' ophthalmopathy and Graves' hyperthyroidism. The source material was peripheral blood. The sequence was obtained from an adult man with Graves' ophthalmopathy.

The CDR3 DNA reads TGTGCCAGCAGTTACCGGGACGAGCAGTACTTC. Translated, it gives CASSYRDEQYF. This chain uses TRBV6-6 with TRBJ2-7, with D unresolved. V was trimmed by 2 bases and J by 5 bases, leaving 4 bases between them. This CDR3 is built from 11 residues. The germline V gene encodes CDR1 MNHNY and CDR2 SVGAGI (reference sequence).